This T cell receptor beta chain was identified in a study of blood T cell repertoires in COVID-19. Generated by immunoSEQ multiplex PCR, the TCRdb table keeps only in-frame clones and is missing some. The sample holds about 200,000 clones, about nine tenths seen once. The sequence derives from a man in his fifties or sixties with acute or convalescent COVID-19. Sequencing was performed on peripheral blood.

This CDR3 is CASRWARQGSYEQYF. CDR3 nucleotides: TGTGCCAGCAGATGGGCGAGACAGGGGTCGTACGAGCAGTACTTC. The rearrangement joins TRBV27 to TRBJ2-7; 8 bases line up with TRBD1. The junction had 11 bases not matched to a gene; V was cut back by 6 bases and J by 4 bases. Looked up from germline, CDR1 is MNHEY and CDR2 is SMNVEV (reference sequence). This CDR3 has 15 residues.